The rows below give T cell receptor beta chains drawn from one sample of a study of brain metastases from non-small cell lung cancer. TCRdb keeps only in-frame clones here, not all; method: immunoSEQ multiplex PCR. Seen here are under 400 clones, 92% observed once, and the top ten hold 6.2%. The specimen was tissue from a brain metastasis. All receptors derive from a donor at least 40 years old with non-small cell lung cancer. Each CDR3 is given with its conserved first and last residue. The order of the fields is D gene, J gene, clone size, V gene, CDR3 protein, CDR3 DNA. D genes are given only for firm matches. Size values are once, few and many counts, or a class for expanded clones, and some rows have none.

-	TRBJ2-2	-	TRBV12-3/TRBV12-4	CASSTATGELFF	TGTGCCAGCAGCACAGCCACCGGGGAGCTGTTTTTT
-	TRBJ1-1	-	TRBV5-1	CASSPGISGTEAFF	TGCGCCAGCAGCCCGGGGATTTCGGGCACTGAAGCTTTCTTT
-	TRBJ2-5	few	TRBV5-4	CASSMDTLWETQYF	TGTGCCAGCAGCATGGATACCCTTTGGGAGACCCAGTACTTC
-	TRBJ2-3	-	TRBV18	CASLPLQQADTQYF	TGTGCCAGCTTACCCCTACAGCAGGCAGATACGCAGTATTTT
-	TRBJ2-2	-	TRBV10-3	CAISESGGANTGELFF	TGTGCCATCAGTGAGTCTGGGGGAGCGAACACCGGGGAGCTGTTTTTT
-	TRBJ2-7	-	TRBV5-1	CANSLEGPPYEQYF	TGCGCCAACAGCTTGGAAGGACCTCCCTACGAGCAGTACTTC
-	TRBJ1-1	-	TRBV20-1	CSASGRGGWNTEAFF	TGCAGTGCTAGTGGCCGGGGGGGGTGGAACACTGAAGCTTTCTTT
-	TRBJ1-1	-	TRBV25-1	CASSEIRGTEAFF	TGTGCCAGCAGTGAAATAAGGGGCACTGAAGCTTTCTTT
-	TRBJ2-7	-	TRBV19	CASSIGGLGNEQYF	TGTGCCAGTAGTATAGGGGGCCTTGGGAACGAGCAGTACTTC
-	TRBJ1-6	-	TRBV6-5	CASRLDSLNSPLHF	TGTGCCAGCAGACTGGACAGCCTTAATTCACCCCTCCACTTT
-	TRBJ1-2	-	TRBV5-6	CASSSQGDYGYTF	TGTGCCAGCAGCTCACAGGGCGACTATGGCTACACCTTC
-	TRBJ2-1	-	TRBV4-1	CASSQERKQSSYNEQFF	TGCGCCAGCAGCCAAGAAAGGAAACAGAGCTCCTACAATGAGCAGTTCTTC
TRBD2	TRBJ2-1	-	TRBV7-9	CASSPTSGGNEQFF	TGTGCCAGCAGCCCGACTAGCGGGGGGAATGAGCAGTTCTTC
TRBD1	TRBJ2-1	-	TRBV5-1	CASSHLGTGAKDEQFF	TGCGCCAGCAGCCACCTCGGGACAGGAGCAAAGGATGAGCAGTTCTTC
-	TRBJ1-1	-	TRBV9	CASSPLGAGTEAFF	TGTGCCAGCAGCCCCTTAGGCGCGGGCACTGAAGCTTTCTTT
TRBD1	TRBJ1-1	-	TRBV6-5	CASSYLAGTGPEAFF	TGTGCCAGCAGTTATCTAGCAGGGACAGGTCCTGAAGCTTTCTTT
-	TRBJ1-1	-	TRBV2	CASSHGDGVNTEAFF	TGTGCCAGCAGCCACGGGGACGGGGTGAACACTGAAGCTTTCTTT
TRBD1	TRBJ1-1	-	TRBV7-9	CASSPNTGGSAFF	TGTGCCAGCAGCCCAAACACAGGGGGCTCAGCTTTCTTT
TRBD2	TRBJ2-3	once	TRBV9	CASSSPSAGDRLTQYF	TGTGCCAGCAGCTCCCCTTCGGCGGGGGACCGTTTAACGCAGTATTTT
-	TRBJ1-2	-	TRBV6-1	CASSEISYTF	TGTGCCAGCAGTGAAATCAGCTACACCTTC
TRBD2	TRBJ2-3	-	TRBV7-3	CASSLGLAGFTDTQYF	TGTGCCAGCAGCCTGGGACTAGCGGGGTTCACAGATACGCAGTATTTT
-	TRBJ1-2	-	TRBV19	CASSKPELSRGYTF	TGTGCCAGTAGTAAGCCTGAGCTATCGCGCGGCTACACCTTC